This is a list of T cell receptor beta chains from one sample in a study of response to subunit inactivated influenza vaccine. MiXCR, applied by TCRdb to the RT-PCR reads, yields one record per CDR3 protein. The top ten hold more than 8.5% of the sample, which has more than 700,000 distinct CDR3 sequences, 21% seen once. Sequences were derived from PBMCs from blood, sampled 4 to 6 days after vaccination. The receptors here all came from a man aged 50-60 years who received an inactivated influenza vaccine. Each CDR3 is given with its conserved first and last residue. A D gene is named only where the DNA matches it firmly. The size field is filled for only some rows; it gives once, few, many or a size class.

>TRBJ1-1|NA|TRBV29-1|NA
TGCAGCGTTGATGCCTCAATAGGCACTGAAGCTTTGTTT
CSVDASIGTEALF
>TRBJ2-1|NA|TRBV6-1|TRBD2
TGTGCCAGCAGCGAGACTAGCGGGGTCGGGGATGAGCAGTTCTTC
CASSETSGVGDEQFF
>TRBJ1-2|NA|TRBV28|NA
TGTGCCAGCAGGGGGGGTCCTGGCTATGGCTACACCTTC
CASRGGPGYGYTF
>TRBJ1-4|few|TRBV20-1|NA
TGCAGTGCCCCCCGGTCGCAGGGATTAGGCGGAAAACTGTTTTTT
CSAPRSQGLGGKLFF
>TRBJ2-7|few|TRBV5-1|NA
TGCGCCAGCAGCCCGCGGCCCAGTTCGAACGAGCAGTACTTC
CASSPRPSSNEQYF
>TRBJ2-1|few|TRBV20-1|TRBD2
TGCAGCGCAAGATGGACTAGCGGGAGTTCGGGCGAGCAGTTCTTC
CSARWTSGSSGEQFF
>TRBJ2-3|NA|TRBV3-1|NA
TGTGCCAGCAGCCCAGAGAGGGTTTTGGGAGATACGCAGTATTTT
CASSPERVLGDTQYF
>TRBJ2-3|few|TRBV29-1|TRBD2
TGCAGCGCCCTACCTACTAGCGGGAGAGATACGCAGTATTTT
CSALPTSGRDTQYF
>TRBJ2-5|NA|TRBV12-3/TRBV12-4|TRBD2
TGTGCCAGCAGTTTAATGCGGCTAGCGGGGGTCCTCCAAGAGACCCAGTACTTC
CASSLMRLAGVLQETQYF
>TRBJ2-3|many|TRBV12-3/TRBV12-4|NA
TGTGCCAGCAGCTCCCAAGATACGCAGTATTTT
CASSSQDTQYF
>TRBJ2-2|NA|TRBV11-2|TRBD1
TGTGCCAGCAGCTTGGGGACAGGGTACAACACCGGGGAGCTGTTTTTT
CASSLGTGYNTGELFF
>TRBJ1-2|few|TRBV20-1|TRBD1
TGCAGTGCTAGAGATTTCCGGGACAGCGCCGTTAACTATGGCTACACCTTC
CSARDFRDSAVNYGYTF
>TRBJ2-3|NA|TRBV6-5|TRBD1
TGTGCCAGCAGTTTCCGGACAGGGAATAGGGATACGCAGTATTTT
CASSFRTGNRDTQYF
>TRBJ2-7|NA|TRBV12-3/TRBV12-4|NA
TGTGCCAGCAGTTTATTTCTGGTCTCCTACGAGCAGTACTTC
CASSLFLVSYEQYF
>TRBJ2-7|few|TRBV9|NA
TGTGCCAGCAGCGTATCGGGGCTGTCCTACGAGCAGTACTTC
CASSVSGLSYEQYF
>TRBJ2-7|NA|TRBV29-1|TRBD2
TGCAGCGTCCACTCACCGGGACTAGCGGGCGAGCAGTACTTC
CSVHSPGLAGEQYF
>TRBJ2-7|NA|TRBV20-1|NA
TGCAGTGCTAGCACGAGGGGTTTGGTCTCCTACGAGCAGTACTTC
CSASTRGLVSYEQYF
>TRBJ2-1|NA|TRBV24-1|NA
TGTGCCACCAGTGATTTGTATTCTAGCTCCTACAATGAGCAGTTCTTC
CATSDLYSSSYNEQFF
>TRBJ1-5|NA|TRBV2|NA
TGTGCCAGCAGTGGCGGACAGTTAAGCAATCAGCCCCAGCATTTT
CASSGGQLSNQPQHF
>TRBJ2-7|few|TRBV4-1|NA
TGCGCCAGCAGCCAAGATCCAATAGGGGGACTGGCCTCCTACGAGCAGTACTTC
CASSQDPIGGLASYEQYF
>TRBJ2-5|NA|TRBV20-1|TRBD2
TGCAGTGCTACGACTAGCGGGGGGGTGTCAGAGACCCAGTACTTC
CSATTSGGVSETQYF
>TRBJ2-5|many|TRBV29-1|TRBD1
TGCAGCGCCGAGGACAGGGGGTTGGAAGAGACCCAGTACTTC
CSAEDRGLEETQYF
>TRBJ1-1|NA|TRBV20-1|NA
TGCAGTGCCTTGTGGGGGAACACTGAAGCTTTCTTT
CSALWGNTEAFF
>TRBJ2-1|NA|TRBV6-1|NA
TGTGCCAGCAGTCCCACGGGCGGGACGTACCATGAGCAGTTCTTC
CASSPTGGTYHEQFF
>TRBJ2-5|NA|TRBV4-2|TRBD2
TGTGCCAGCAGCCAAGAGATAGCGGGGGGGCGCTTTGGGACCCAGTACTTC
CASSQEIAGGRFGTQYF
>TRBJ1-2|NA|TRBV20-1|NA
TGCAGTGCTAGGAGCCTTCCCGGCAGCCCGGACTACACCTTC
CSARSLPGSPDYTF
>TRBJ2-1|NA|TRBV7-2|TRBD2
TGTGCCAGCAGCTCCGGGACTAGCGGGGCGCGGACACATGAGCAGTTCTTC
CASSSGTSGARTHEQFF
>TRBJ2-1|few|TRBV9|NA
TGTGCCAGCAGCCCGTCGAGTATCAATGAGCAGTTCTTC
CASSPSSINEQFF
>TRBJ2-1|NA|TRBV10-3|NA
TGTGCCATCAGTGTGGACAATGAGCAGTTCTTC
CAISVDNEQFF
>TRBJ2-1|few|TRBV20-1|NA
TGCAGTGCTCGATCCCTGGGGTCTGAGCAGTTCTTC
CSARSLGSEQFF
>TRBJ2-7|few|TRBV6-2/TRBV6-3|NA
TGTGCCAGCCTGCGCTCCGGGTCCCACTCCGAGCAGTACTTC
CASLRSGSHSEQYF
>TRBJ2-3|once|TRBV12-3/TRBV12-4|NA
TGTGCCAGCAGTTTATTGATGTACGATACGCAGTATTTT
CASSLLMYDTQYF
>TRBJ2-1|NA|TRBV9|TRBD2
TGTGCCAGCAGCCCCGGACTAGCGGGATTACGCAATGAGCAGTTCTTC
CASSPGLAGLRNEQFF
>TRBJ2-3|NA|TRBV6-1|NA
TGTGCCAGCAACAAGCGCAGCACAGATACGCAGTATTTT
CASNKRSTDTQYF
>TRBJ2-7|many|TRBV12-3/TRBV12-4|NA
TGTGCCAGCAGTTTCTCGAGGTCCTACGAGCAGTACTTC
CASSFSRSYEQYF
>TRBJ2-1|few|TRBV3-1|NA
TGTGCCAGCAGCCTTCGGGACCCGGGACTCGGTGAGCAGTTCTTC
CASSLRDPGLGEQFF
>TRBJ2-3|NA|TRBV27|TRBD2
TGTGCCAGCAAAAACGGGAGACTAGCGTTTACAGATACGCAGTATTTT
CASKNGRLAFTDTQYF
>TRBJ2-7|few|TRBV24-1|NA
TGTGCCACCAGTGAGCGTGAAACAAGCGAGCAGTACTTC
CATSERETSEQYF
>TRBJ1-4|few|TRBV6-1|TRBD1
TGTGCCACCAAGGGGGCTATGAATGAAAAACTGTTTTTT
CATKGAMNEKLFF
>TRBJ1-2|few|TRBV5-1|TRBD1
TGCGCCAGCAGCTTGGCGGCAGGGGGCGCGGGCTATGGCTACACCTTC
CASSLAAGGAGYGYTF
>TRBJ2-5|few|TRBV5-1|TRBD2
TGCGCCAGCAGCTCTTCTGGGCGGGGGGACGAGACCCAGTACTTC
CASSSSGRGDETQYF
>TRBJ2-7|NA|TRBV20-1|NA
TGCAGTGCTAGCGAGCCGACAGCACGTGTGAATTACGAGCAGTACTTC
CSASEPTARVNYEQYF
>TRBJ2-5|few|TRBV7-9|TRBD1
TGTGCCAGCAGCTCCTGGACAGGGGAGTTCGTAGAGACCCAGTACTTC
CASSSWTGEFVETQYF
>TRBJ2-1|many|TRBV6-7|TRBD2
TGTGCCAGCAGTTACCTGGTTCCGGGAGGGCCTATTGAGCAGTTCTTC
CASSYLVPGGPIEQFF
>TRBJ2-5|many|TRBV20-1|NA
TGCAGTGCGAAGCAGGGACAAGAGACCCAGTACTTC
CSAKQGQETQYF
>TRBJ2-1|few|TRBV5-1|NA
TGCGCCAGCAGCTTGGAAAATGTGGGATCCTACAATGAGCAGTTCTTC
CASSLENVGSYNEQFF
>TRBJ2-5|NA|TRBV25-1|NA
TGTGCCAGCAGTGACCAGACTACCCTTAGGAGGACCCAGTACTTC
CASSDQTTLRRTQYF
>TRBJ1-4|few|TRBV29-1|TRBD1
TGCAGCGTTAGCCGACAGGGAGACGAAAAACTGTTTTTT
CSVSRQGDEKLFF
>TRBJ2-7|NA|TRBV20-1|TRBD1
TGCAGTGCTTTACAGGGGTTTGGGGACTACGAGCAGTACTTC
CSALQGFGDYEQYF
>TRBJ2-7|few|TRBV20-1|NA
TGCAGTGCTAGACACCCTAGCAGGAGCTACGAGCAGTACTTC
CSARHPSRSYEQYF
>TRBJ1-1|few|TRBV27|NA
TGTGCCAGCAGTTTATCGGAAGGAATGAACACTGAAGCTTTCTTT
CASSLSEGMNTEAFF
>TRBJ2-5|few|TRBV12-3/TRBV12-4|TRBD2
TGTGCCAGCAGTTACGGACTAGCGGGGGCCTACCAAGAGACCCAGTACTTC
CASSYGLAGAYQETQYF
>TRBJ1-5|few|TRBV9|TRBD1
TGTGCCAGCAGCGCGGGACAGGGAGGTCAGCCCCAGCATTTT
CASSAGQGGQPQHF
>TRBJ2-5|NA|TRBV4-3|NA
TGCGCCGGAATAAGAGGGGGAGAGACCCAGTACTTC
CAGIRGGETQYF